This T cell receptor beta chain was sequenced in a study of cytomegalovirus exposure and HLA in healthy donors. Regarding the study as a whole: What a later analysis showed was that several of the most significant clusters appeared linked to common viral pathogens. For most TCR beta V segments, an earlier analysis put the productive rate at about 87% or about 30% of the time. The study recorded 150 to 200 TCR beta chains that were cytomegalovirus-associated. Many donors carried some public TCRs, although rarity characterized most TCR sequences.

The PCR made use of 60 Vbeta and 13 Jbeta primers. TCRdb's copy holds only in-frame clones and misses some; the assay was immunoSEQ multiplex PCR. The sample holds around 77,000 clones, about 84% seen once. Regarding this clone: Its antigen is unknown.

This CDR3 has 15 residues. The V gene's germline CDR1 is MNHEY and CDR2 SVGAGI. The sequencing input was PBMCs. This chain connects TRBV6-5 to TRBJ2-5; 7 bases align to TRBD1. The end of the DNA fits TRBJ2-7 better, so the J call may be wrong. This clonotype was sampled from a middle-aged man in good health and CMV-seronegative. The DNA for the CDR3 is TGTGCCAGCAGTTACTTTACAGGGGCCTCCTACGAGCAGTACTTC. Translated: CASSYFTGASYEQYF.